Described below is a single TCR beta chain sequence and its context. What it recognizes is unknown. The data stem from a study of PD-1 blockade in mismatch repair-deficient tumors. Study observations and caveats: Tumor-resident clones, often absent from pretreatment blood, expanded after pembrolizumab and then contracted.

All patients were mismatch repair deficient, assessed by either PCR or immunohistochemistry. TCRdb's table, derived via immunoSEQ multiplex PCR, lists solely in-frame clones and lacks some. The sample includes over 60,000 clones, about nine tenths seen only once; the top ten take roughly 14%. The CDR3 is 16 amino acids. The chain couples TRBV21-1 to TRBJ2-6; whether TRBD2, the table's D call, matches the DNA was not checked. TRBV21-1 is shown as a pseudogene. Sequenced material: peripheral blood, taken 52 weeks after starting pembrolizumab. The source is an adult with mismatch repair-deficient cancer. Here the CDR3 DNA reads TGTGCCGGCGCTGGTCAGCCTAGCTCTGGGGCCAACGTCCTGACTTTC. Its translation: CAGAGQPSSGANVLTF.